The 9 T cell receptor beta chains below come from one sample, sequenced in a study of CD8 T cells in ankylosing spondylitis. TCRdb reprocessed the 5' RACE reads with MiXCR, giving one entry per CDR3 protein. Counted here are 150,000 to 200,000 distinct CDR3 sequences, more than 10% occurring once; the ten biggest clones make up 15% to 20%. Sequencing input: blood, either unsorted or a sorted T cell fraction (not recorded which). Receptors originate from a male donor with ankylosing spondylitis or in good health (not recorded which).

This clonotype showed up just a few times. The chain couples TRBV3-1 to TRBJ2-1; no clear D. Germline CDR1 reads LGHDT; CDR2 reads YNNKEL (reference sequence). This CDR3 comprises 15 residues. Trimming stripped 0 bases from V and 11 bases from J, with 17 bases between. In DNA, the CDR3 is TGTGCCAGCAGCCAAGAGGCAAGCCAAGTACTTCAGCAGTTCTTC. Translated: CASSQEASQVLQQFF.

This clonotype was counted only a few times. This sequence joins TRBV29-1 and TRBJ2-1; TRBD1 might be the D (6 bases). The CDR3 covers 14 residues. The V gene lost 3 bases and the J gene lost 3 bases, with 12 bases spanning the gap. Per the germline V gene, CDR1 is SQVTM and CDR2 is ANQGSEA. The DNA of the CDR3 is TGCAGCGTTGAGGGCAGGGGAATCTACAATGAGCAGTTCTTC. Translated: CSVEGRGIYNEQFF.

This rearrangement joins TRBV11-2 to TRBJ2-5, with 16 bases aligning to TRBD2. CDR1 and CDR2 (germline): SGHAT, FQNNGV. The length of the CDR3 is 20 residues. J lost 7 bases, V lost 2 bases, and 16 bases had no gene match. In nucleotides, the CDR3 is TGTGCCAGCAGCTTAAATCCGGGACTAGCGGGGGGGAAAGAAGCGGGGACCCAGTACTTC. Translation: CASSLNPGLAGGKEAGTQYF.

The chain couples TRBV5-1 to TRBJ2-1, with 10 bases identical to TRBD1. CDR1 is SGHRS, CDR2 YFSETQ, per germline. The CDR3 has 14 residues. J gave up 8 bases and V 4 bases, and 6 bases lay outside the gene matches. The chain's CDR3 is CASSLGTGVDEQFF. The CDR3, as DNA: TGCGCCAGCAGCCTGGGGACAGGGGTGGATGAGCAGTTCTTC.

This clonotype was counted ten times or more. This chain links TRBV4-2 with TRBJ2-7; D not certain. CDR1 is LGHNA, CDR2 YNFKEQ, per germline. The V end was cut by 1 base, the J end by 2 bases, with 6 bases between. The CDR3 is 13 amino acids. DNA of the CDR3: TGTGCCAGCAGCCAAGCACTACCCTACGAGCAGTACTTC. This translates into CASSQALPYEQYF.

This clonotype was recorded many times. The chain employs TRBV13 and TRBJ2-5; TRBD1 is a possible D gene (5 bases). The CDR3 runs 14 residues. CDR1 is PRHDT and CDR2 is FYEKMQ in the germline V gene (reference sequence). Trimming took off 4 bases at V and 6 bases at J, with 15 bases between the two ends. The CDR3 DNA sequence: TGTGCCAGCAGCTCAAGGGGTCCGATGAAGACCCAGTACTTC. Protein sequence: CASSSRGPMKTQYF.

This clonotype appeared many times. The V call is TRBV4-1, the J call TRBJ2-7; D may be TRBD2 (5 bases). The CDR3 covers 16 residues. Germline assignment: CDR1 MGHRA and CDR2 YSYEKL. Trimming took 0 bases from V and 0 from J, leaving 12 bases between them. The CDR3 nucleotides read TGCGCCAGCAGCCAAGATGGAGGAAGTTCCTCCTACGAGCAGTACTTC. Translated: CASSQDGGSSSYEQYF.

This clonotype was recorded a few times. The chain combines TRBV29-1 with TRBJ2-7, with D tentatively TRBD2 (5 bases). V was pared by 2 bases and J by 5 bases, with 22 bases between. The germline V gene encodes CDR1 SQVTM and CDR2 ANQGSEA. The CDR3 runs 16 residues. CDR3 bases: TGCAGCGTTGAACTTAGAGGTCGACTAACGACGGACGAGCAGTACTTC. Translating gives CSVELRGRLTTDEQYF.

This clonotype was observed a few times. The chain carries TRBV11-2 and TRBJ2-7; the D is unclear. Germline V gene data show CDR1 as SGHAT and CDR2 as FQNNGV. Trimming removed 1 base at V and 7 bases at J, with 8 bases between. This CDR3 has 12 residues. In nucleotides, the CDR3 is TGTGCCAGCAGCTTAGTGCTAAAGGAGCAGTACTTC. Encoded protein: CASSLVLKEQYF. The full variable domain, in which reference TRBV11-2 and TRBJ2-7 provide the parts outside the CDR3, is EAGVAQSPRYKIIEKRQSVAFWCNPISGHATLYWYQQILGQGPKLLIQFQNNGVVDDSQLPKDRFSAERLKGVDSTLKIQPAKLEDSAVYLCASSLVLKEQYFGPGTRLTVT.